This TCR beta chain is from a study of cytomegalovirus exposure and HLA in healthy donors (dated by TCRdb to 2015 to 2018). Regarding the complete study: In an earlier analysis of 587 of the donors, approximately 300 Gb of sequence data and 90 million to 120 million unique TCR beta sequences from 150 million to 200 million T cells were reported. The study aimed to test whether signatures of past pathogen exposure could be identified by cataloging public T cell receptors. HLA typing included class I and class II loci at four-digit resolution. Typing coverage varied by locus: roughly 629-640 donors for A, B, C, DRB1 and DQB1; around 560 for DQA1; 606 for DPA1; fewer than 480 for DPB1. In the later analysis, no new phenotypic data were used to find candidate immune exposures; instead, reliance was placed on TCR beta sequences and their occurrence across donors. Alongside the repertoire data, information on donor age, sex, ethnicity and CMV serostatus was compiled. Every discovery cohort repertoire had been produced on one sequencing platform. To decide whether each TCR beta V gene segment behaved as functional or pseudogenic, an earlier analysis of approximately 590 of the donors relied on high-throughput TCR beta sequencing. Across roughly 420 genotyped donors of the cohort, an average of about 220,000 unique TCR beta nucleotide sequences per donor were sequenced, and approximately 19% of those sequences were non-productive. Along with the roughly 670-subject first cohort, a separate validation cohort of around 120 different subjects was used. The T cell repertoires of around 670 subjects were profiled by immunosequencing and related to cytomegalovirus serostatus. A later genetic analysis took genome-wide SNP genotypes for about 60% of the roughly 670 donors and used that subset as a discovery cohort. The study combined high-throughput TCR immunosequencing, statistical association of individual TCRs with disease status, and machine learning to predict cytomegalovirus infection status. In a later analysis, previously published TCR beta repertoires from several hundred donors were re-analyzed and high-resolution HLA genotyping was added so that TCR occurrence patterns could be studied. Approximately 300 gigabases of sequencing data and some 85 million unique TCR sequences were included in an early release covering under 650 HLA-typed donors. Roughly 5 DR-DQ haplotypes were handled as single units for association and clustering, since linkage in the cohort was strong. Of the 350 to 450 genotyped donors, approximately 81% were placed in the genetic ancestry cluster associated with self-reported Caucasian donors. The full study reports these points: Some IMGT-functional V segments, including TRBV6-2 and TRBV6-3, could not be told apart with the 87-base-pair reads, so those segments were excluded. The earlier analysis of about 600 of the donors excluded about 16 rarely observed V segments, including chromosome 9 orphons, because counts were too low. CMV serostatus was the only immune exposure information available for the cohort. A further reported finding was that TCR beta sequences accurately predicted the HLA-A and HLA-B alleles for most subjects in the first cohort. V-gene and J-gene trimming of TCR beta chains was associated with a missense DCLRE1C variant in a later genetic analysis, and the association was replicated in an independent cohort. In vitro tests confirmed that a few of the cytomegalovirus-associated TCR beta chains recognize cytomegalovirus antigens. In both the original and validation cohorts, the classifier was reported to diagnose cytomegalovirus status with high specificity and sensitivity. In a later genetic analysis, fewer N-insertions in productive TCRs were reported among donors in an Asian-associated ancestry cluster than the roughly 700-donor mean. Most CMV-associated TCR beta chains appeared to be HLA-restricted in a later analysis, and the HLA associations seemed to be driven largely by CMV exposure. A cluster of highly shared sequence variants was judged likely to represent a technical artifact of the sequencing pipeline. Strong co-occurrence of HLA alleles, especially DR and DQ, made assigning TCR associations to individual alleles difficult. According to the authors, the approach could potentially be generalized to other disease states and immunological phenotypes. Across donors, most TCR sequences were observed very rarely, whereas some public TCRs were present in many individuals. In a later analysis, TCR association rates were found to vary across HLA loci, with the most associated TCRs seen for DRB1 alleles and the fewest for HLA-C alleles. Compared with equally common non-associated chains, HLA-associated TCR beta chains in a later analysis were more clonally expanded and had lower generation probabilities. In an earlier analysis of about 600 of the donors, most TCR beta V segments appeared in productive rearrangements about 87% or about 30% of the time, broadly matching IMGT annotations. The study listed 164 TCR beta chains as associated with cytomegalovirus. Linkage disequilibrium might explain the correlated functional status among segregating V segments, but an unknown experimental factor could not be ruled out. This cohort had only TCR beta chains sequenced, and the lack of alpha or paired-chain data limited which features could be detected. In a later analysis, several top co-occurrence clusters were reported to appear linked to parvovirus B19, influenza, CMV and Epstein-Barr virus. Because some donors lacked HLA typing at each locus, the association tests relied only on the typed subset. The presence/absence analyses assumed that sequencing depth was roughly uniform across donors, and that assumption may not be true. Specific HLA alleles were associated with 15,000 to 20,000 TCR beta sequences at a false discovery rate of 0.05 in a later analysis.

The cohort was made up of 650 to 700 healthy bone marrow donors. At the time of sampling, every cohort member was nominally healthy, though immune exposures that went unrecorded were likely present. The donor tested CMV seropositive, placing the donor among the 250 to 300 seropositive members of the cohort. A peripheral blood sample was collected from each donor, and TCR beta sequencing was performed on peripheral blood mononuclear cells. The Qiagen DNeasy Blood Extraction Kit was used to extract genomic DNA from the blood cell samples. Remarks on this clone: Its target antigen remains unknown. Per-nucleotide qualities are absent, and no much larger clonotype sits a single base away.

Library prep was done by the immunoSEQ multiplex PCR assay. For the multiplex PCR, a mixture combining 60 forward primers for TCR Vbeta segments and 13 reverse primers for TCR Jbeta segments was used. The CDR3 region of rearranged TCR beta genes was amplified from genomic DNA with a multiplex PCR assay. The Illumina HiSeq System was used to sequence the amplified TCR beta libraries as 87-base-pair reads. In the source study's methods: Across the roughly 600 repertoires, a later analysis counted roughly 77 million unique TCR beta chains, around 11 million of which were shared by at least two donors. To remove PCR and sequencing errors, raw reads were error-corrected and collapsed into unique sequences using a nearest-neighbor algorithm that merged closely related sequences. Alignment of CDR3 sequences to IMGT reference sequences was used to assign V, D and J gene segments. For a sequence to be retained, at least a six-nucleotide match to both a V gene segment and a J gene segment was required. Rearrangements were called productive when the CDR3 lacked stop codons and stayed in frame with V and J; all others were non-productive. CDR3 was defined according to IMGT convention as the region running from the second conserved V-encoded cysteine to the conserved J-encoded phenylalanine. In an earlier analysis of just under 600 of the donors, sequences lacking an unambiguous match to a single V gene segment were excluded. An earlier analysis of approximately 590 of the donors classified V segments as functional when productive rearrangements were above 56.7% and as segregating when the standard deviation between donors was above 5%. A statistical classification framework was built to diagnose cytomegalovirus status from the catalog of TCR beta chain sequences. V and J gene assignment, in a later analysis, came from comparing TCR nucleotide sequences with IMGT/GENE-DB human TR gene sequences. Using the TCRdist pipeline, a later analysis assigned CDR3 sequences along with most-parsimonious VDJ recombination scenarios. In a later analysis, each TCR beta chain was defined by its CDR3 amino acid sequence together with its V-gene family, and reads without a unique V-gene family were excluded. To address suspected cross-contamination and a sequencing artifact, a later analysis removed 550 to 750 highly shared, low-generation-probability nucleotide sequences. In a later analysis, a clonal expansion index was calculated for each public chain from normalized within-repertoire ranks of inferred template counts. A later analysis computed generation probabilities with a VDJ recombination model fitted to out-of-frame rearrangements, and checked the results against IGoR. Hypergeometric tests were used in a later analysis to score TCR-TCR, TCR-HLA and TCR-CMV co-occurrence, with a repertoire-size bias correction applied to the TCR pairs. False discovery rates were estimated in a later analysis by permuting HLA or CMV assignments 20 times. In a later analysis, co-occurring TCRs were grouped with DBSCAN, and TCRdist sequence similarity was added when clustering was performed within HLA-allele-positive subsets. Co-occurrence clustering excluded repertoires with fewer than 30,000 or more than 120,000 public chains, plus five with anomalous nucleotide sharing. The source is immuneACCESS, and TCRdb retained only in-frame sequences with V and J called. Part of the clones is not carried over; for the studies checked, unresolved V genes explain less than half of this, and the remainder is unexplained. Clone size and the V and J calls come from that table; the DNA yielded D and trimming. Across this sample there are under 200,000 clones, with 80% to 85% seen only once. The top ten clonotypes cover under 1% of the sample.

From the cysteine through the phenylalanine, the CDR3 covers 19 amino acids. Of the read, only the CDR3 DNA is kept; its 57 bases are in frame from base 1. CDR1 and CDR2 are read off the germline V gene (reference sequence) as LNHNV and YYDKDF. The V end gives up 0 bases and the J end 0 bases, leaving 11 bases in the junction not matched to a gene. The rearrangement joined TRBV15 to TRBJ1-5; 7 bases in between match TRBD1. The sample consisted of PBMCs. This TCR came from a girl aged 2 to 9 in good health and CMV-seropositive. DNA sequence: TGTGCCACCAGCAGAGATGAAGGGACAGACCTTTATAGCAATCAGCCCCAGCATTTT. Translation gives CATSRDEGTDLYSNQPQHF.